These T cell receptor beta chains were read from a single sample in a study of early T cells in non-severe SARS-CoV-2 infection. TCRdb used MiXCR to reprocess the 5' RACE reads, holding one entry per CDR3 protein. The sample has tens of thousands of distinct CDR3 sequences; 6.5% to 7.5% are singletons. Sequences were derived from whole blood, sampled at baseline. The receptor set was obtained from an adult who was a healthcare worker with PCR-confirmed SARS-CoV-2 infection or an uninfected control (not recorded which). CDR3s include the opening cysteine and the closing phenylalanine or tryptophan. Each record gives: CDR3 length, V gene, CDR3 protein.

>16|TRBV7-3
CASGRQGGSFTDTQYF
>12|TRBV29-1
CSVEGKNYGYTF
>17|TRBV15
CATSRPKKGTENTEAFF
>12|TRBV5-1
CASSFTGGKAFF
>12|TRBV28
CASSSPGQPQHF
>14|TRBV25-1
CASSDQRGAGTQYF
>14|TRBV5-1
CASSLTAGANVLTF
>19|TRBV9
CASSVVGLAGGPRTDTQYF
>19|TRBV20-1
CSARHLGLAGGPSTDTQYF
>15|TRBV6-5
CASSPWGGAVDTQYF
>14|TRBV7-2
CASSLAGGPNEQFF
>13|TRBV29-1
CSEEGQFAGELFF
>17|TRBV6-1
CAITHRDGYPTPDGQYF
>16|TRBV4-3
CASSQTSGASTDTQYF
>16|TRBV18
CASSKSSGTDTGELFF
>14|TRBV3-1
CASSQDYSNYGYTF
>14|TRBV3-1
CASSQFQNTGELFF
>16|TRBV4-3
CASSQEGWAANSPLHF
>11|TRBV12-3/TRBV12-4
CASSSGGTQYF
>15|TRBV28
CASSSLTGQSDTQYF
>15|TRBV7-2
CASSPGVGSYNEQFF
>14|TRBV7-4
CASSQIGGPDTQYF
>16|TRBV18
CASSPPAPRATDTQYF
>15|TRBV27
CASSPYSPGMSAYTF
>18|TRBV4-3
CASSQDPNDREGDTEAFF
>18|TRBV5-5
CASSFRDHASGEQDTQYF
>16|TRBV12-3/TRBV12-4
CASRTLAEGTLNEQFF
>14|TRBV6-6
CASSPRQAHGKLFF
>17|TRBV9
CASSVDIDTAAYNEQFF
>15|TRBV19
CATRLEGRYTDTQYF
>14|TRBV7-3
CASSLAQDTDTQYF
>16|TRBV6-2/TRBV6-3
CASSYSSLSGANVLTF